The clone carrying this T cell receptor (beta chain) was observed once. The table came from immunoSEQ multiplex PCR; TCRdb's copy has only in-frame clones and leaves some out. The repertoire holds 55,000 to 75,000 clones, with roughly 87% as singletons. This sample is part of a study of blood T cell repertoires in COVID-19. Specimen: peripheral blood. The receptor was isolated from a man in his fifties or sixties with active COVID-19.

This chain's CDR3 is CASSEQRNSNQPQHF. In DNA, the CDR3 is TGTGCCAGCAGCGAGCAGAGGAATAGCAATCAGCCCCAGCATTTT. The chain employs TRBV5-6 and TRBJ1-5; no reliable D call. Germline CDR1 reads SGHDT; CDR2 reads YYEEEE. CDR3 length: 15 residues. Trimming left V 4 bases short and J 0 bases short, with 11 bases between.